These 22 T cell receptor beta chains share one sample of origin, sequenced in a study of cytomegalovirus exposure and HLA in healthy donors. Clones were sequenced by immunoSEQ multiplex PCR, and TCRdb holds only the in-frame ones, with some missing. The sample contains some 150,000 clones, around 88% of which appear only once. Specimen: PBMCs. The receptors shown here come from a woman between 18 and 30 years old in good health and CMV-seropositive.

CDR3 region: CASSAEAPDYGYTF. The CDR3 bases are TGTGCCAGCAGTGCTGAGGCCCCGGACTATGGCTACACCTTC. The rearrangement links TRBV25-1 to TRBJ1-2; D not resolved. The CDR3 runs 14 residues. Germline CDR1 is MGHDK and CDR2 is SYGVNS. Trimming stripped 4 bases from V and 3 bases from J, with 12 bases between.

The V call is TRBV6-5, the J call TRBJ1-6; 8 positions match TRBD1. V gave up 4 bases and J gave up 8 bases; unmatched junction bases: 4. The CDR3 runs to 14 residues. The V gene's germline CDR1 is MNHEY and CDR2 SVGAGI. The CDR3 loop is CASSWDRYHSPLHF. CDR3 DNA sequence: TGTGCCAGCAGTTGGGACAGGTACCATTCACCCCTCCACTTT.

This chain uses TRBV7-2 with TRBJ1-1; a weak D match, TRBD1 (6 bases). CDR3 length equals 14 residues. V lost 5 bases and J 0 bases, leaving 10 bases between the germline ends. The germline V gene has CDR1 SGHTA and CDR2 FQGNSA. CDR3 amino acids: CASSLGGVNTEAFF. The CDR3 DNA sequence: TGTGCCAGCAGCCTAGGGGGGGTGAACACTGAAGCTTTCTTT.

V usage is TRBV6-1 and J usage is TRBJ2-5; D call uncertain. CDR3 length equals 11 residues. Trimming pared 5 bases from V and 9 bases from J, leaving 10 bases between. The germline gives CDR1 MNHNS, CDR2 SASEGT. The CDR3 nucleotides are TGTGCCAGCAGTACCAGGTTTCCCCAGTACTTC. Translating it yields CASSTRFPQYF.

The chain uses TRBV7-2 and TRBJ2-3; unclear D gene. The CDR3 consists of 15 residues. CDR1 SGHTA and CDR2 FQGNSA come from the germline V gene. V was pared by 1 base and J by 5 bases, with 13 bases between. The CDR3 region is CASSLVPRRGDTQYF. The DNA of the CDR3 is TGTGCCAGCAGCTTAGTACCTAGAAGAGGAGATACGCAGTATTTT.

CDR3 loop: CASSVAGLTDTQYF. The CDR3 DNA sequence: TGTGCCAGCAGCGTAGCGGGTCTCACAGATACGCAGTATTTT. This chain uses TRBV9 with TRBJ2-3; D is uncertain. The germline gives CDR1 SGDLS, CDR2 YYNGEE. V was trimmed by 0 bases and J by 2 bases, leaving 7 bases between them. The CDR3 length is 14 residues.

The V call is TRBV7-2, the J call TRBJ1-1, with D unresolved. This CDR3 region has 13 residues. Looked up from germline, CDR1 is SGHTA and CDR2 is FQGNSA. Trimming took 4 bases from V and 0 from J, leaving 6 bases between them. The CDR3 sequence: CASSSHMNTEAFF. DNA for the CDR3: TGTGCCAGCAGCTCCCACATGAACACTGAAGCTTTCTTT. Based on the CDR3 plus reference TRBV7-2 and TRBJ1-1, the full variable domain is GAGVSQSPSNKVTEKGKDVELRCDPISGHTALYWYRQSLGQGLEFLIYFQGNSAPDKSGLPSDRFSAERTGGSVSTLTIQRTQQEDSAVYLCASSSHMNTEAFFGQGTRLTVV.

This sequence joins TRBV5-1 and TRBJ2-1; TRBD2 might be the D (5 bases). The CDR3 covers 14 residues. From germline, CDR1 is SGHRS and CDR2 YFSETQ. V lost 6 bases and J lost 6, with 16 bases in between. CDR3 DNA: TGCGCCAGCACCCTAAACCTAGCATTCAATGAGCAGTTCTTC. Its protein is CASTLNLAFNEQFF.

The gene calls are TRBV9 and TRBJ2-3, with 11 bases aligning to TRBD2. Trimming cost V 2 bases and J 10 bases; bases outside gene matches: 12. Germline V gives CDR1 SGDLS, CDR2 YYNGEE. The CDR3 extends over 16 amino acids. The CDR3 region is CASSVNSGGARWAQYF. Here the CDR3 DNA reads TGTGCCAGCAGCGTGAATAGCGGGGGGGCCAGGTGGGCGCAGTATTTT.

This sequence joins TRBV10-2 and TRBJ2-2; 8 bases line up with TRBD1. This CDR3 has 15 residues. Trimming took 5 bases from V and 3 from J; bases not matched to a gene: 5. Germline V CDR1 and CDR2: WSHSY, SAAADI. For the CDR3, the DNA is TGCGCCAGCAGTAAAGGGACAGGCTACACCGGGGAGCTGTTTTTT. Amino acids: CASSKGTGYTGELFF.

The chain combines TRBV30 with TRBJ1-1, with D maybe TRBD1 (6 bases). Germline CDR1 is GTSNPN and CDR2 is SVGIG (reference sequence). CDR3 length equals 15 residues. V was trimmed by 3 bases and J by 4 bases, leaving 18 bases between them. CDR3: CAWRKGGTASTEAFF. In nucleotides, the CDR3 is TGTGCCTGGAGAAAAGGGGGAACGGCGAGCACTGAAGCTTTCTTT. The full variable domain, its missing parts supplied by reference TRBV30 and TRBJ1-1, is SQTIHQWPATLVQPVGSPLSLECTVEGTSNPNLYWYRQAAGRGLQLLFYSVGIGQISSEVPQNLSASRPQDRQFILSSKKLLLSDSGFYLCAWRKGGTASTEAFFGQGTRLTVV.

This clone has just one count. This chain links TRBV6-1 with TRBJ2-4; TRBD1 matches at 8 bases. Germline loops: CDR1 MNHNS, CDR2 SASEGT. Losses at the gene ends were 0 bases for V and 3 bases for J; bases not matched to a gene: 10. The CDR3 loop spans 18 amino acids. The CDR3: CASSEAYRQGAHKNIQYF. The CDR3 nucleotides are TGTGCCAGCAGTGAAGCGTACCGGCAGGGGGCTCACAAAAACATTCAGTACTTC.

The CDR3 loop is CASRTGGGGQPQHF. For the CDR3, the DNA is TGTGCCAGCAGAACAGGGGGCGGGGGTCAGCCCCAGCATTTT. The rearrangement links TRBV27 to TRBJ1-5; 9 positions agree with TRBD1. This CDR3 has 14 residues. The germline V gene encodes CDR1 MNHEY and CDR2 SMNVEV (reference sequence). Germline trimming cut 6 bases from V and 6 bases from J; bases unmatched to any gene: 6.

The rearrangement uses TRBV5-1 and TRBJ2-3; 8 bases fit TRBD2. Germline trimming cut 8 bases from V and 0 bases from J; bases unmatched to any gene: 8. There are 15 residues in the CDR3. The germline V gene has CDR1 SGHRS and CDR2 YFSETQ. In DNA, the CDR3 is TGCGCCAGTATGGGGCGGGGGGCGAGCACAGATACGCAGTATTTT. Translating gives CASMGRGASTDTQYF.

The chain carries TRBV5-4 and TRBJ1-1, with D unresolved. CDR3 size: 15 residues. The ends were cut back, 4 bases at V and 0 bases at J, with 13 bases in the middle. In germline, CDR1 is SGHNT, CDR2 YYREEE (reference sequence). Here the CDR3 reads CASSQQQQMNTEAFF. The CDR3 bases are TGTGCCAGCAGCCAACAACAACAGATGAACACTGAAGCTTTCTTT.

This clone has just a few counts. The rearrangement joins TRBV6-1 to TRBJ1-2; D possibly corresponds to TRBD1 (5 bases). Between the trimmed V and J ends, which lost 0 bases and 8 bases, there was a span of 7 bases. The germline V gene encodes CDR1 MNHNS and CDR2 SASEGT. CDR3 length: 12 residues. CDR3 region: CASSEAGGGYTF. The DNA of the CDR3 is TGTGCCAGCAGTGAAGCCGGGGGAGGCTACACCTTC.

Here the CDR3 reads CASSPDRGRTYEQYF. The CDR3 nucleotides are TGTGCCAGCTCACCCGACAGGGGACGGACCTACGAGCAGTACTTC. This chain joins TRBV18 and TRBJ2-7; 8 bases align to TRBD1. CDR3 size: 15 residues. Germline CDR1 and CDR2: KGHSH and LQKENI. The V segment lost 3 bases and the J segment 2 bases; nucleotides outside the gene matches: 6.

CDR3 DNA: TGTGCCACCAAGACGGGACAAGCCAATTCACCCCTCCACTTT. Translated, it gives CATKTGQANSPLHF. The rearrangement uses TRBV28 and TRBJ1-6; D possibly corresponds to TRBD1 (6 bases). Germline CDR1 MDHEN, CDR2 SYDVKM. Trimming removed 10 bases from V and 7 bases from J, with 17 bases in between. This CDR3 spans 14 amino acids. Combining the CDR3 with reference TRBV28 and TRBJ1-6 gives the whole variable domain DVKVTQSSRYLVKRTGEKVFLECVQDMDHENMFWYRQDPGLGLRLIYFSYDVKMKEKGDIPEGYSVSREKKERFSLILESASTNQTSMYLCATKTGQANSPLHFGNGTRLTVT.

The V call is TRBV7-2, the J call TRBJ1-3, with 9 bases matching TRBD1. CDR3 length equals 16 residues. Germline V gene lookup returns CDR1 SGHTA and CDR2 FQGNSA. V lost 5 bases and J lost 0; bases outside the gene matches: 5. The CDR3 loop is CASSTGQGFSGNTIYF. CDR3 nucleotides: TGTGCCAGCAGCACCGGACAGGGGTTCTCTGGAAACACCATATATTTT.

The rearrangement joins TRBV7-8 to TRBJ2-3; TRBD2 agrees at 10 bases. V was pared by 3 bases and J by 3 bases, with 9 bases of the junction left unmatched. Germline CDR1 reads SGHVS; CDR2 reads FQNEAQ. The CDR3 spans 17 residues. The CDR3 spells CASSFPSSGSVTDTQYF. DNA for the CDR3: TGTGCCAGCAGCTTCCCATCTAGCGGGAGTGTAACAGATACGCAGTATTTT.

The rearrangement uses TRBV5-1 and TRBJ2-2, with 7 bases matching TRBD2. Unmatched junction bases numbered 2, after V lost 0 bases and J lost 3 bases. The CDR3 has 15 amino acids. Germline CDR1 and CDR2: SGHRS and YFSETQ. CDR3 in DNA: TGCGCCAGCAGCTTGGCCCTAGCGGACACCGGGGAGCTGTTTTTT. Encoded protein: CASSLALADTGELFF.

The rearrangement links TRBV4-3 to TRBJ2-7; D may be TRBD1 (5 bases). Germline assignment: CDR1 LGHNA and CDR2 YSLEER. CDR3 length: 15 residues. V lost 1 base and J lost 2, with 12 bases in between. CDR3 nucleotide sequence: TGCGCCAGCAGCCAAGCGGCAGGGAATGCCTACGAGCAGTACTTC. This translates into CASSQAAGNAYEQYF.